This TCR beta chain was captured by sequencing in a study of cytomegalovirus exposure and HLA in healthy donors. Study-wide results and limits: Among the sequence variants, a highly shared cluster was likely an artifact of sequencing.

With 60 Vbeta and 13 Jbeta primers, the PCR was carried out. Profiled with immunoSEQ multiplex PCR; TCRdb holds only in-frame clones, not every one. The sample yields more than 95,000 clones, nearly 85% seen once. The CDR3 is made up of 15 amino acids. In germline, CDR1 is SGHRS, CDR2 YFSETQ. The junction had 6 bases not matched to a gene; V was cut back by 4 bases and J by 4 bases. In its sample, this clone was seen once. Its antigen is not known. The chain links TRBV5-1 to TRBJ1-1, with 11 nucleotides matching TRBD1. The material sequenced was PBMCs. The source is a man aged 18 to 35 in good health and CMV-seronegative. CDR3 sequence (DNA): TGCGCCAGCAGCCTAAGGGACAGGGGGGTCACTGAAGCTTTCTTT. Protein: CASSLRDRGVTEAFF.